Here is one T cell receptor (beta chain) with its context. This entry belongs to a study of blood T cell repertoires in COVID-19. Study in general: Acute-phase and convalescent COVID-19 samples originated in the United States, Italy and Spain. T cells, B-cell-depleted T cells, or PBMCs supplied cDNA or gDNA.

Per the original data handling: For nucleated cells, counts were estimated from reference gene primer amplification. The method was immunoSEQ multiplex PCR; TCRdb's version includes in-frame clones alone and lacks a portion of them. The V and J calls and clone size come from that table; D and trimming were worked out from the DNA. The table lists some 260,000 clones, 88% of them singletons. Germline V gene sequence: CDR1 SGHKS, CDR2 YYEKEE (reference sequence). V lost 1 base and J lost 1, with 14 bases in between. The CDR3 extends over 16 amino acids. The sequenced sample was peripheral blood. This TCR was sampled from a man older than 75 with acute or convalescent COVID-19. The chain couples TRBV5-5 to TRBJ1-1, with D possibly matching TRBD1 (5 bases). CDR3 protein: CASSLFLLGGNTEAFF. In DNA form, the CDR3 reads TGTGCCAGCAGCTTGTTCCTCCTGGGGGGGAACACTGAAGCTTTCTTT.